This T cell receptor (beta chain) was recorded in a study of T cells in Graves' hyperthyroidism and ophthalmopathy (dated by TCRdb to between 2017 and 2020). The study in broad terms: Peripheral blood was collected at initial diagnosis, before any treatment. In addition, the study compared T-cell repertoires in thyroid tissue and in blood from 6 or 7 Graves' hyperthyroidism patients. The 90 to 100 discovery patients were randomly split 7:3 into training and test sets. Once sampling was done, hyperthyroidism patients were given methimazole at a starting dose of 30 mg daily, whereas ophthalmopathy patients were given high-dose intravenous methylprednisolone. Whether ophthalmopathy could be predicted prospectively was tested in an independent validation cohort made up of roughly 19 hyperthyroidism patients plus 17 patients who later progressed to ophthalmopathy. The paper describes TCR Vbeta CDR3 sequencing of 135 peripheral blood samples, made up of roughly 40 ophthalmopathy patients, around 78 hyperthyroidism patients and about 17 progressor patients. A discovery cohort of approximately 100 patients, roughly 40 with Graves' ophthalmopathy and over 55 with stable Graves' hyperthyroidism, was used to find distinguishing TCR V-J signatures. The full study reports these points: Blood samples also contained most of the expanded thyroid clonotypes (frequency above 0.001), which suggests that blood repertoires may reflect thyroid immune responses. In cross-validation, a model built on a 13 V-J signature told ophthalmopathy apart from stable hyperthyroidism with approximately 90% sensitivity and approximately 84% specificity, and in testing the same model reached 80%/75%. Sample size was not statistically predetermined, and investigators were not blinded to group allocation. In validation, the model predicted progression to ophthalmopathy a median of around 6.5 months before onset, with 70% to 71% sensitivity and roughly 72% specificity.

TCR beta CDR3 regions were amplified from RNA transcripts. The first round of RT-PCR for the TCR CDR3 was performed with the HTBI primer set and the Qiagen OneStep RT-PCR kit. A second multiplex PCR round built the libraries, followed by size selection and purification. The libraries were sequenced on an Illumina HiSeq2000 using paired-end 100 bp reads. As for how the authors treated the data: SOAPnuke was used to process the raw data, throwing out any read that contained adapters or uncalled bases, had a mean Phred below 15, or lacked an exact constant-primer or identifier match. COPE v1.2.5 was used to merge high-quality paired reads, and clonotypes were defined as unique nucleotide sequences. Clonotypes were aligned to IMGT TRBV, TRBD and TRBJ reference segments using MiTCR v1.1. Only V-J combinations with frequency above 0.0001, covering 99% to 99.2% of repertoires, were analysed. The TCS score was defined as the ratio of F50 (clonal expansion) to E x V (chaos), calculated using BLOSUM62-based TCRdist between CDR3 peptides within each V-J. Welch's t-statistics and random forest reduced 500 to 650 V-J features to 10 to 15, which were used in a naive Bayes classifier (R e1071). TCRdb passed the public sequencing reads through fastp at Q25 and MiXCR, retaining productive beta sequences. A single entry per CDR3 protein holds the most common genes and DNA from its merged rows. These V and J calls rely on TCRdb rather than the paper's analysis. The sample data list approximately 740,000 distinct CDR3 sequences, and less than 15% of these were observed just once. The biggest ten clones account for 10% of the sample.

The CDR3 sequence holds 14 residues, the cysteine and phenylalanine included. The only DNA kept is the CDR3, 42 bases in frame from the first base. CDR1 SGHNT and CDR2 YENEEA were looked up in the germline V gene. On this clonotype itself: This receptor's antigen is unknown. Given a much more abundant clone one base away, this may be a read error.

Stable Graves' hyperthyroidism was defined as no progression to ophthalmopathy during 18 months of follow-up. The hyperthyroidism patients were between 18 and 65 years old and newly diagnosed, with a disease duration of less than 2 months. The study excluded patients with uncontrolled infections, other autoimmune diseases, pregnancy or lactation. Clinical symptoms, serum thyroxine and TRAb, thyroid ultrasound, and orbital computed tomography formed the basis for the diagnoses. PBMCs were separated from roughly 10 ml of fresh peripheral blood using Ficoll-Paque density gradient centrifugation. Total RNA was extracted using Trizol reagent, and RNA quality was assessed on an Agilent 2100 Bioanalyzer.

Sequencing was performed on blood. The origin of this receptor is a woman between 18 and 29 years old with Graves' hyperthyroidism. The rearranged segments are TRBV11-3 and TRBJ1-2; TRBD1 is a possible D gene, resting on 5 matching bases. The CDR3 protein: CASSRDGTNYGHTF. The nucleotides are TGTGCCAGCAGCCGGGACGGAACTAACTATGGCCACACCTTC.